The rows below give T cell receptor beta chains drawn from one sample of a study of blood T cell repertoires in COVID-19. Sequencing was performed with immunoSEQ multiplex PCR; in TCRdb, only in-frame clones are kept and a portion is missing. Of around 86,000 clones in the sample, 84% were seen once. The sequenced sample consisted of peripheral blood. Receptors were obtained from a human donor in a cohort sampled during active COVID-19. The CDR3 runs from the conserved cysteine through the conserved F or W. The D gene is left open where the match is weak. The size entry is marked missing in some rows and otherwise reads once, few, many or a size class.

d_call clone_size j_call v_call cdr3_aa cdr3_nt
- once TRBJ1-1 TRBV5-1 CASSPQSNTEAFF TGCGCCAGCAGCCCGCAGTCGAACACTGAAGCTTTCTTT
TRBD2 once TRBJ2-3 TRBV27 CASSPRLAGGVDTQYF TGTGCCAGCAGTCCGCGACTAGCGGGAGGGGTAGATACGCAGTATTTT
TRBD1 - TRBJ1-2 TRBV6-2/TRBV6-3 CASSGQGASYGYTF TGTGCCAGCAGCGGACAGGGGGCCTCCTATGGCTACACCTTC
- - TRBJ2-7 TRBV5-5 CASSLEGANVQYF TGTGCCAGCAGCTTGGAAGGGGCCAATGTGCAGTACTTC
- - TRBJ1-5 TRBV9 CASSAAPEGQPQHF TGTGCCAGCAGCGCAGCCCCCGAGGGACAGCCCCAGCATTTT
- - TRBJ1-3 TRBV12-1 CASSFVPGGSGNTIYF TGTGCCAGCAGCTTTGTTCCTGGGGGGTCTGGAAACACCATATATTTT
TRBD2 - TRBJ2-3 TRBV15 CATSREGAGRLFTQYF TGTGCCACCAGCAGAGAAGGAGCGGGACGGCTTTTTACGCAGTATTTT
TRBD2 - TRBJ2-7 TRBV5-4 CASSLDGLAGEEQYF TGTGCCAGCAGCTTGGATGGACTAGCGGGAGAGGAGCAGTACTTC
TRBD1 once TRBJ1-2 TRBV27 CASSARGLIGYTF TGTGCCAGCAGTGCCAGGGGGCTGATAGGCTACACCTTC
- - TRBJ1-6 TRBV2 CASRGRGGSPLHF TGTGCCAGCCGAGGGAGGGGGGGTTCACCCCTCCACTTT
TRBD1 - TRBJ2-5 TRBV13 CASSAKTGKETQYF TGTGCCAGCAGCGCTAAGACAGGGAAAGAGACCCAGTACTTC
- - TRBJ2-7 TRBV21-1 CASSKGARQGDSYEQYF TGTGCCAGCAGCAAAGGGGCGCGACAGGGGGACTCCTACGAGCAGTACTTC
- - TRBJ2-5 TRBV18 CASPSPDSQETQYF TGTGCCAGCCCGTCCCCGGACAGCCAAGAGACCCAGTACTTC
- - TRBJ2-3 TRBV6-5 CASSYWEGADTQYF TGTGCCAGCAGTTACTGGGAAGGGGCGGATACGCAGTATTTT
TRBD2 few TRBJ2-2 TRBV5-1 CASSLVSGTNTGELFF TGCGCCAGCAGCTTGGTTAGCGGGACGAACACCGGGGAGCTGTTTTTT
TRBD1 - TRBJ2-7 TRBV5-1 CASTRTGGSYEQYF TGCGCCAGCACCAGGACAGGGGGCTCCTACGAGCAGTACTTC
- - TRBJ1-1 TRBV9 CASSVDSGKGEAFF TGTGCCAGCAGCGTAGATTCCGGGAAGGGTGAAGCTTTCTTT
TRBD1 - TRBJ1-1 TRBV29-1 CSVRTGWTEAFF TGCAGCGTCAGGACAGGGTGGACTGAAGCTTTCTTT
TRBD2 once TRBJ2-5 TRBV18 CASSLRTSSQETQYF TGTGCCAGCTCCCTGAGGACTAGCAGTCAGGAGACCCAGTACTTC
TRBD1 - TRBJ2-7 TRBV9 CASSIQGGPENEQYF TGTGCCAGCAGCATTCAAGGGGGCCCGGAAAACGAGCAGTACTTC
- - TRBJ1-1 TRBV28 CASSAGTLGDTEAFF TGTGCCAGCAGTGCCGGGACACTTGGGGACACTGAAGCTTTCTTT
TRBD2 - TRBJ2-7 TRBV2 CAGGTSGRAREQYF TGTGCCGGGGGGACTAGCGGGAGGGCCCGGGAGCAGTACTTC